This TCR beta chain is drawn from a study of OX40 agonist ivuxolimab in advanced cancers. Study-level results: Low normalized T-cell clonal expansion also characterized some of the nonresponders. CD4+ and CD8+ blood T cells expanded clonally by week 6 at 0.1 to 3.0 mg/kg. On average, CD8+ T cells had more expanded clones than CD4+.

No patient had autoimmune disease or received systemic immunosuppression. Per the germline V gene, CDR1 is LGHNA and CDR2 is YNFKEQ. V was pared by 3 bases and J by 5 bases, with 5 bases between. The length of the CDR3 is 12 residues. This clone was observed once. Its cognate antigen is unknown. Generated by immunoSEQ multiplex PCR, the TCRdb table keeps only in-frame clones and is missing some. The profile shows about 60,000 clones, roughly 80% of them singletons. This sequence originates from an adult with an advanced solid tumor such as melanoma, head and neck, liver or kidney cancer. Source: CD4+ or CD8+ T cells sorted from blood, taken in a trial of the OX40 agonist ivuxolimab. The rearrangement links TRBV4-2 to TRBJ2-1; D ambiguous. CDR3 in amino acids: CASSHGDNEQFF. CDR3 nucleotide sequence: TGTGCCAGCAGCCATGGGGACAATGAGCAGTTCTTC.